The sequence of this T cell receptor beta chain was determined in a study of blood T cells in healthy people across ages (dated by TCRdb to 2014 to 2015). About the study as a whole: In model experiments, template switching captured about one uniquely barcoded TCR beta cDNA molecule for every two T cells. Age-related changes in TCR beta repertoire diversity were measured in the study by deep sequencing normalized with unique cDNA molecular identifiers. Donors were grouped into four age groups: young (average roughly 16 years), middle-aged (approximately 41), aged (approximately 67) and long-lived (around 80). Donors of different ages were randomly distributed across sequencing lanes to avoid experimental bias. Two additional independent replicas of 1 million unique cDNA reads from the same blood draw were analyzed for two donors (one aged 18 to 29 and one aged 80 or older). The paper's findings and limits, for the study overall: Because the CMV infection status of the donors was unknown, age-related changes in expanded clonotypes may potentially have been confounded. Observed TCR beta diversity per million T cells fell roughly linearly with age, and a significant reduction was already apparent by age roughly 41. Compared with the aged group, the long-lived group had more naive CD4+ T cells, fewer expanded clones and increased TCR diversity, suggesting age selection. Estimates of total diversity based on one million sequenced T cells were regarded as lower bounds and as underestimates. A strong correlation was found between observed TCR beta diversity and the percentage of naive T cells measured by flow cytometry. Since profiling was done on bulk unsorted PBMCs, naive and antigen-experienced compartments could not be conclusively compared.

Library generation was performed with 5' RACE. A second PCR of about 7 to 12 cycles was run with a J-beta primer mix and a sample-barcoded 5' primer. A template-switch 5' adaptor carrying 12 random nucleotides introduced a unique molecular identifier onto each TCR beta cDNA molecule. Each sample yielded at least 2.5 million CDR3-containing paired-end reads. All of the RNA was converted into first-strand cDNA using the Mint cDNA synthesis kit, with a TRBC-specific oligonucleotide serving as the primer. After uracil-DNA glycosylase treatment, a first 18-cycle PCR used universal primers M1SS and BC2_uni_R on all cDNA. As for the authors' bioinformatics: For normalization, 1 million high-quality reads, each with a distinct molecular identifier, were randomly selected from each sample. Reads sharing molecular identifiers were discarded rather than binned into consensus sequences. CDR3 identification, clonotype clustering and error correction used MiTCR with a Q25 quality threshold and the strictest error-elimination algorithm. A nonparametric unseen species model with Euler transformation was used to estimate a lower bound on total TCR beta diversity. TCRdb reprocessing: public reads trimmed at Q25 with fastp, clones called with MiXCR, in-frame beta chains kept. Every CDR3 protein is listed once, alongside the most common genes and DNA of its rows. The V and J calls shown here were made by TCRdb, not taken from the authors' results. Here the sample has 1.8 million or so distinct CDR3 sequences; approximately 39% occur a single time. In total, the top ten clones hold approximately 22% of the sample.

The approximately 39 donors, aged 6 to 90 years, were systemically healthy Caucasian individuals from Russia. Each donor gave 9.5 to 10 milliliters of peripheral blood, drawn into EDTA-treated Vacutainer tubes. Ficoll-Paque density-gradient centrifugation was used to isolate PBMCs, with at least 6.5 million per sample. Total RNA, at least 5 micrograms per sample, was extracted from PBMCs with Trizol reagent. Naive CD45RAhigh/CD27high T cell percentages were measured by flow cytometry on a PBMC aliquot from every donor. Clipping removes 8 bases from V and 1 base from J, with 13 as the unmatched junction base count. The CDR3 holds 17 amino acids from the cysteine to the phenylalanine. Only the CDR3 part of the read is kept: 51 bases, read in frame from the first base. For CDR1 and CDR2, the germline V gene lists SNHLY and FYNNEI. This clonotype was observed a handful of times. Its cognate antigen has yet to be identified. No base qualities exist here, and no much larger clone lies one base off it.

The sequenced sample was blood. The chain uses TRBV2 and TRBJ2-5; 10 nucleotides in the junction match TRBD2. The receptor was isolated from a human donor in good health. The CDR3 here reads CASVLILAGHLQETQYF. The DNA reads as follows: TGTGCCAGCGTGTTGATACTAGCGGGGCACCTCCAAGAGACCCAGTACTTC.